The 10 T cell receptor beta chains below come from one sample, sequenced in a study of blood T cell repertoires in COVID-19. The method was immunoSEQ multiplex PCR; TCRdb's version includes in-frame clones alone and lacks a portion of them. This table holds fewer than 500,000 clones, about nine tenths found once. The sample consisted of PBMCs or T cells enriched from blood (not recorded which). The origin of the receptors is a woman between 18 and 29 years old who had recovered from COVID-19.

The rearrangement uses TRBV10-1 and TRBJ1-1; D is possibly TRBD1 (5 bases). Deletions cut 4 bases from V and 4 bases from J, with 13 bases between. Germline CDR1 and CDR2: WNHNN and SYGVQD (reference sequence). The CDR3 contains 14 residues. CDR3 in amino acids: CASSAGTEGTEAFF. In nucleotides, the CDR3 is TGCGCCAGCAGTGCCGGGACTGAAGGCACTGAAGCTTTCTTT.

The V and J genes are TRBV6-5 and TRBJ2-7; D is unclear. Germline V gives CDR1 MNHEY, CDR2 SVGAGI. V dropped 6 bases and J dropped 3 bases, with 9 bases sitting between them. The CDR3 is 12 residues long. The CDR3 sequence is CASSPPFYEQYF. CDR3 sequence (DNA): TGTGCCAGCAGCCCCCCCTTCTACGAGCAGTACTTC.

This clone has a single count. V and J are TRBV5-4 and TRBJ2-7; TRBD1 aligns across 10 bases. V trimming: 1 base; J trimming: 3 bases; junction bases outside the gene matches: 4. From germline, CDR1 is SGHNT and CDR2 YYREEE (reference sequence). The CDR3 length is 15 residues. The DNA of the CDR3 is TGTGCCAGCAGCTTGAGGACAGGGGGGAACTACGAGCAGTACTTC. It translates to CASSLRTGGNYEQYF.

The rearrangement links TRBV30 to TRBJ2-5; 9 bases match TRBD2. Germline CDR1 and CDR2: GTSNPN and SVGIG (reference sequence). J gave up 5 bases and V 4 bases, and 11 bases lay outside the gene matches. The CDR3 loop spans 15 amino acids. The CDR3 region has the DNA TGTGCCTGGAATACCTTAGCGGGGGCGGGGGAGACCCAGTACTTC. Translation: CAWNTLAGAGETQYF.

The V call is TRBV2, the J call TRBJ1-2; D possibly corresponds to TRBD1 (6 bases). This CDR3 contains 14 residues. V was trimmed by 8 bases and J by 0 bases, leaving 13 bases between them. The germline CDR1 and CDR2 sequences are SNHLY and FYNNEI. The CDR3 region has the DNA TGTGCCAGCGGCACAGGGCCAGCTAACTATGGCTACACCTTC. Translation: CASGTGPANYGYTF.

The V and J genes are TRBV14 and TRBJ2-5; 10 bases align to TRBD1. The CDR3 totals 16 residues. Germline values: CDR1 SGHDN, CDR2 FVKESK. With 4 bases clipped from V and 3 bases from J, the junction kept 8 bases outside the gene matches. CDR3 nucleotides: TGTGCCAGCAGCCCAGACAGGGGGCGTATCGAAGAGACCCAGTACTTC. Translating gives CASSPDRGRIEETQYF.

This rearrangement joins TRBV9 to TRBJ2-2, with D perhaps matching TRBD2 (5 bases). Trimming shortened V by 6 bases and J by 4 bases, and 13 bases separated the two germline ends. The CDR3 runs 14 residues. Germline V gene data show CDR1 as SGDLS and CDR2 as YYNGEE. The CDR3 is CASKVSAGTGELFF. The CDR3 DNA is TGTGCCAGCAAGGTTTCCGCGGGCACCGGGGAGCTGTTTTTT.

The genes are TRBV6-5 and TRBJ1-5, with TRBD1 matching 8 bases. The V segment lost 2 bases and the J segment 9 bases; nucleotides outside the gene matches: 3. The CDR3 runs to 13 residues. The germline gives CDR1 MNHEY, CDR2 SVGAGI. The CDR3 spells CASSYTTGGPQHF. The CDR3 DNA reads TGTGCCAGCAGTTACACCACAGGGGGGCCCCAGCATTTT.

The rearrangement uses TRBV4-2 and TRBJ1-1; no firm D call. The germline V gene encodes CDR1 LGHNA and CDR2 YNFKEQ. This CDR3 spans 14 amino acids. V shed 0 bases and J shed 3 bases, with 8 bases lying between them. The CDR3 DNA reads as TGTGCCAGCAGCCAAGACAGGTCTTACACTGAAGCTTTCTTT. This gives the protein CASSQDRSYTEAFF.

The rearrangement uses TRBV28 and TRBJ1-6; TRBD1 agrees at 8 bases. Trimming at V came to 6 bases and at J to 5 bases, leaving 3 bases not matched to a gene. This CDR3 is built from 14 residues. The germline V gene has CDR1 MDHEN and CDR2 SYDVKM. The CDR3: CASRPGQDNSPLHF. CDR3 sequence (DNA): TGTGCCAGCAGACCGGGACAGGATAATTCACCCCTCCACTTT.